Here is one TCR beta chain with its context. V lost 7 bases and J lost 6, with 16 bases in between. The CDR3 has 14 residues. Looked up from germline, CDR1 is SNHLY and CDR2 is FYNNEI. These data belong to a study of T cell changes during pregnancy in multiple sclerosis. Sequencing was performed with immunoSEQ multiplex PCR; in TCRdb, only in-frame clones are kept and a portion is missing. The sample yields tens of thousands of clones, roughly nine tenths seen once. The sequence was obtained from a female donor in good health, enrolled as a control in a pregnancy study. Specimen: peripheral blood, collected in the first trimester of pregnancy. The V gene is TRBV2, the J gene TRBJ1-5, with D possibly TRBD1 on 6 matching bases. Here the CDR3 reads CASIEEQGSQPQHF. The CDR3 coding sequence is TGTGCCAGCATTGAGGAACAGGGTAGTCAGCCCCAGCATTTT.